The T cell receptor (beta chain) described here comes from a study of T cells in Graves' hyperthyroidism and ophthalmopathy. Study findings and constraints: Blood also contained most expanded thyroid clonotypes above 0.001.

V dropped 7 bases and J dropped 0 bases, with 28 bases sitting between them. CDR1 and CDR2 from the germline V gene are SNHLY and FYNNEI. CDR3 size: 21 residues. The source material, RNA transcripts, was used to amplify TCR beta CDR3 regions. The HTBI primer set drove a first-round RT-PCR of the TCR CDR3. TCRdb re-analysed the multiplex PCR reads in MiXCR, keeping a single row per CDR3 protein. This table has around 300,000 distinct CDR3 sequences, approximately 15% appearing once. In this sample, this clonotype turned up a few times. The antigen remains unidentified. Stable Graves' hyperthyroidism denoted no ophthalmopathy progression over 18 months.

Sequencing was performed on blood. The clonotype originates from a woman aged 30 to 39 with Graves' hyperthyroidism. The chain recombines TRBV2 with TRBJ2-6; D is perhaps TRBD1 (6 bases). The CDR3 coding sequence is TGTGCCAGCATCACACGCACATCAGACGGACAGTCCTACTCTGGGGCCAACGTCCTGACTTTC. As protein: CASITRTSDGQSYSGANVLTF.